The 27 T cell receptor beta chains given below trace back to one sample, sequenced in a study of Ad26.COV2.S vaccination and SARS-CoV-2 variants. Assay used: immunoSEQ multiplex PCR; TCRdb lists only in-frame clones, some missing. The repertoire has over 400,000 clones, roughly 87% of them found once; the top ten carry around 4.2%. As for treatment: around 19 received Ad26.COV2.S at low or high dose, single or two shots; roughly five received placebo; per-sample allocation not given. All samples were drawn on day 63, counting from the first vaccine or placebo injection. This sample comprised peripheral blood, obtained in a trial of Ad26.COV2.S vaccine versus placebo. These receptor sequences come from a person aged 18-65 years who received the Ad26.COV2.S COVID-19 vaccine or a placebo.

This clone has more than one count but fewer than ten. At one end, the junction sequence differs from germline, possibly due to a read error. Within the sample, other DNA sequences also encode this same CDR3. The chain carries TRBV5-6 and TRBJ2-7; the D gene could be TRBD1 or TRBD2 (5 bases each). The CDR3 is made up of 11 amino acids. CDR1 SGHDT and CDR2 YYEEEE come from the germline V gene. The CDR3 loop reads CASSLGDEQYF. As DNA, the CDR3 is TGTGCCAGCAGTTTGGGGGACGAGCAGTACTTC.

This chain joins TRBV5-4 and TRBJ1-2; D ambiguous. Germline lookup yields CDR1 SGHNT and CDR2 YYREEE (reference sequence). This CDR3 is built from 13 residues. The V gene lost 1 base and the J gene lost 6 bases, with 10 bases spanning the gap. The CDR3 sequence: CASSLRTGDGYTF. Here the CDR3 DNA reads TGTGCCAGCAGCTTGCGGACCGGGGATGGCTACACCTTC. Full variable domain (remainder filled in from reference TRBV5-4 and TRBJ1-2): ETGVTQSPTHLIKTRGQQVTLRCSSQSGHNTVSWYQQALGQGPQFIFQYYREEENGRGNFPPRFSGLQFPNYSSELNVNALELDDSALYLCASSLRTGDGYTFGSGTRLTVV.

The chain employs TRBV30 and TRBJ2-1; no clear D. The CDR3 runs to 13 residues. The V gene lost 2 bases and the J gene lost 4 bases, with 9 bases spanning the gap. The germline V gene has CDR1 GTSNPN and CDR2 SVGIG (reference sequence). Written as DNA, the CDR3 is TGTGCCTGGAGTCCAACCCCTTACAATGAGCAGTTCTTC. The encoded protein is CAWSPTPYNEQFF.

The rearrangement links TRBV3-1 (or the pseudogene TRBV3-2) to TRBJ2-3; the match to TRBD1 covers 7 bases. Trimming took 4 bases from V and 4 from J; bases not matched to a gene: 2. Germline V gene data show CDR1 as LGHDT and CDR2 as YNNKEL (reference sequence). The length of the CDR3 is 13 residues. The CDR3 protein is CASSRQGADTQYF. In nucleotides, the CDR3 is TGTGCCAGCAGCCGTCAGGGGGCAGATACGCAGTATTTT.

V usage is TRBV6-2 or TRBV6-3 and J usage is TRBJ2-7; TRBD2 might be the D (5 bases). The V gene's germline CDR1 is MNHEY and CDR2 SVGEGT. Trimming took off 2 bases at V and 1 base at J, with 24 bases between the two ends. The CDR3 sequence is 19 residues long. The CDR3 nucleotides are TGTGCCAGCAGTTACCCCCGCGGGCTAGATCGTTCGGGTTCCTACGAGCAGTACTTC. This encodes CASSYPRGLDRSGSYEQYF.

The chain joins TRBV25-1 to TRBJ1-1, with D maybe TRBD1 (5 bases). V was clipped by 3 bases and J by 2 bases, with 10 bases between them. The V gene's germline CDR1 is MGHDK and CDR2 SYGVNS. The CDR3 extends over 14 amino acids. CDR3 bases: TGTGCCAGCAGTGAGTCGGGACTTAACACTGAAGCTTTCTTT. Translation: CASSESGLNTEAFF.

The CDR3 reads CASSYPERESNYGYTF. Here the CDR3 DNA reads TGTGCCAGCAGTTATCCTGAAAGGGAATCTAACTATGGCTACACCTTC. The chain links TRBV6-2 or TRBV6-3 to TRBJ1-2; D unclear. Per the germline V gene, CDR1 is MNHEY and CDR2 is SVGEGT. This CDR3 contains 16 residues. Trimming removed 3 bases from V and 0 bases from J, with 14 bases in between.

The rearrangement links TRBV5-1 to TRBJ2-1; D gene ambiguous. V was pared by 6 bases and J by 2 bases, with 9 bases between. Germline values: CDR1 SGHRS, CDR2 YFSETQ. The CDR3 has 13 residues. The CDR3 spells CASTEGAYNEQFF. The CDR3 region has the DNA TGCGCCAGCACTGAAGGTGCCTACAATGAGCAGTTCTTC.

The chain has TRBV9 and TRBJ2-1; TRBD2 matches 11 bases. The trim removed 4 bases at V and 7 bases at J, leaving 10 bases unmatched. Germline CDR1 reads SGDLS; CDR2 reads YYNGEE. This CDR3 has 16 amino acids. The CDR3 coding sequence is TGTGCCAGCAGCTTGAGACTAGCGGGATTGGGGAATGAGCAGTTCTTC. It translates to CASSLRLAGLGNEQFF.

The CDR3 region has the DNA TGTGCCAGCACTAGCGGGAAGTCCTACGAGCAGTACTTC. This codes for CASTSGKSYEQYF. This chain joins TRBV2 and TRBJ2-7; 9 nucleotides line up with TRBD2. The CDR3 has 13 amino acids. The germline CDR1 and CDR2 sequences are SNHLY and FYNNEI. V lost 7 bases and J lost 1; bases outside the gene matches: 2. Filled out from reference TRBV2 and TRBJ2-7, the complete variable domain reads EPEVTQTPSHQVTQMGQEVILRCVPISNHLYFYWYRQILGQKVEFLVSFYNNEISEKSEIFDDQFSVERPDGSNFTLKIRSTKLEDSAMYFCASTSGKSYEQYFGPGTRLTVT.

V is TRBV27 and J is TRBJ2-3, with 11 nucleotides matching TRBD1. This CDR3 spans 14 amino acids. After removal of 4 bases from V and 4 bases from J, the junction contained 1 base not matched to a gene. CDR1 is MNHEY, CDR2 SMNVEV, per germline (reference sequence). In DNA, the CDR3 is TGTGCCAGCAGTTGGGACAGGGGGTCAGATACGCAGTATTTT. Translation: CASSWDRGSDTQYF.

The chain couples TRBV6-5 to TRBJ2-5, with a weak D call TRBD2 (6 bases). V was shortened by 6 bases and J by 5 bases, with 19 bases between the two germline ends. The CDR3 has 15 residues. CDR1 MNHEY and CDR2 SVGAGI come from the germline V gene. The CDR3 loop is CASRTRTTGGETQYF. As DNA, the CDR3 is TGTGCCAGCAGAACTAGGACCACTGGAGGGGAGACCCAGTACTTC.

The chain carries TRBV11-2 and TRBJ2-1, with 8 bases aligning to TRBD2. J gave up 5 bases and V 5 bases, and 11 bases lay outside the gene matches. Germline V gene lookup returns CDR1 SGHAT and CDR2 FQNNGV. The length of the CDR3 is 16 residues. In DNA form, the CDR3 reads TGTGCCAGCAGCCAAAGACTAGCGAATTCCCACAATGAGCAGTTCTTC. Its translation is CASSQRLANSHNEQFF.

The CDR3 region has the DNA TGTGCCAGCACCCCAGCCAGCGGGGATTCCTACGAGCAGTACTTC. Protein sequence: CASTPASGDSYEQYF. The chain employs TRBV6-2 or TRBV6-3 and TRBJ2-7, with 7 bases fitting TRBD2. Germline V CDR1 and CDR2: MNHEY, SVGEGT. The CDR3 sequence is 15 residues long. V was clipped by 7 bases and J by 1 base; unmatched bases: 10.

The sample holds one count of this clone. The chain uses TRBV25-1 and TRBJ1-2; unclear D gene. Trimming stripped 7 bases from V and 8 bases from J, with 14 bases between. CDR3 length: 12 amino acids. CDR1 is MGHDK, CDR2 SYGVNS, per germline. The CDR3 DNA follows: TGTGCCAGCACCCACGCGGGGAACGGCTACACCTTC. Its protein product is CASTHAGNGYTF.

CDR3 in DNA: TGTGCCAGCAGTTTTGCCGGGGACAGAAACACCGGGGAGCTGTTTTTT. It specifies CASSFAGDRNTGELFF. The chain is built from TRBV27 and TRBJ2-2; 7 bases map to TRBD1. Germline V gene data show CDR1 as MNHEY and CDR2 as SMNVEV (reference sequence). The CDR3 spans 16 residues. After removal of 3 bases from V and 2 bases from J, the junction contained 6 bases not matched to a gene.

The chain has TRBV2 and TRBJ1-1; maybe TRBD1 (6 bases). The V gene lost 7 bases and the J gene lost 1 base, with 13 bases spanning the gap. The CDR3 sequence is 14 residues long. Germline V gene lookup returns CDR1 SNHLY and CDR2 FYNNEI. The CDR3 sequence: CASIAWTANTEAFF. The CDR3 DNA follows: TGTGCCAGCATCGCTTGGACAGCGAACACTGAAGCTTTCTTT.

As concerns this clone: The germline gene is not matched at one end of the junction; a read error may be the cause. This chain links TRBV15 with TRBJ2-2; 12 nucleotides match TRBD1. Germline loops: CDR1 LNHNV, CDR2 YYDKDF (reference sequence). This CDR3 has 18 amino acids. CDR3 nucleotides: TGTGCCACCAGCAGAGATTACAAGGGGACAGGGGGCACCGGGGAGCTATTTTTT. Protein sequence: CATSRDYKGTGGTGELFF.

J is TRBJ2-2 and V is TRBV18; 7 nucleotides line up with TRBD1. This CDR3 spans 14 amino acids. V lost 5 bases, J lost 3 bases, and 3 bases stayed unmatched. The germline CDR1 and CDR2 sequences are KGHSH and LQKENI. The CDR3 nucleotides are TGTGCCAGCTCAATGGACAGGCACACCGGGGAGCTGTTTTTT. It is translated as CASSMDRHTGELFF. Full variable domain (remainder filled in from reference TRBV18 and TRBJ2-2): NAGVMQNPRHLVRRRGQEARLRCSPMKGHSHVYWYRQLPEEGLKFMVYLQKENIIDESGMPKERFSAEFPKEGPSILRIQQVVRGDSAAYFCASSMDRHTGELFFGEGSRLTVL.

The chain joins TRBV27 to TRBJ2-7, with 14 positions matching TRBD2. The V segment lost 6 bases and the J segment 3 bases; nucleotides outside the gene matches: 13. Looked up from germline, CDR1 is MNHEY and CDR2 is SMNVEV (reference sequence). This CDR3 is built from 18 residues. The CDR3 protein is CASSLSYPGTSGSYEQYF. In nucleotides, the CDR3 is TGTGCCAGCAGCCTTTCCTACCCCGGGACTAGCGGGAGCTACGAGCAGTACTTC.

The rearrangement links TRBV9 to TRBJ1-3, with TRBD1 as a possible D gene (5 bases). The germline V gene has CDR1 SGDLS and CDR2 YYNGEE. CDR3 size: 16 residues. The V and J ends lost 0 bases and 0 bases respectively, with 10 bases between them. The CDR3 DNA is TGTGCCAGCAGCGTAGGAGGAGGGGACTCTGGAAACACCATATATTTT. It yields the protein CASSVGGGDSGNTIYF. Filled out from reference TRBV9 and TRBJ1-3, the complete variable domain reads DSGVTQTPKHLITATGQRVTLRCSPRSGDLSVYWYQQSLDQGLQFLIQYYNGEERAKGNILERFSAQQFPDLHSELNLSSLELGDSALYFCASSVGGGDSGNTIYFGEGSWLTVV.

This chain connects TRBV6-5 to TRBJ2-7; 15 bases line up with TRBD2. The germline gives CDR1 MNHEY, CDR2 SVGAGI. The CDR3 totals 15 residues. After removal of 5 bases from V and 6 bases from J, the junction contained 5 bases not matched to a gene. In DNA, the CDR3 is TGTGCCAGCAGTATAGGGGGACTAGCGGGAGGCGAGCAGTACTTC. This encodes CASSIGGLAGGEQYF.

This sequence joins TRBV30 and TRBJ1-5; D not certain. The length of the CDR3 is 12 residues. Trimming removed 3 bases at V and 4 bases at J, with 7 bases between. Germline V gene sequence: CDR1 GTSNPN, CDR2 SVGIG (reference sequence). DNA for the CDR3: TGTGCCTGGAGGCGGGGAAATCAGCCCCAGCATTTT. Translated, it gives CAWRRGNQPQHF.

J is TRBJ2-7 and V is TRBV5-1; D possibly corresponds to TRBD2 (6 bases). Trimming pared 4 bases from V and 3 bases from J, leaving 11 bases between. Germline CDR1 reads SGHRS; CDR2 reads YFSETQ. CDR3 size: 13 residues. CDR3 in amino acids: CASSGGVHYEQYF. The CDR3, as DNA: TGCGCCAGCAGCGGCGGGGTTCACTACGAGCAGTACTTC.

This sequence joins TRBV5-6 and TRBJ2-7; 10 bases fit TRBD1. V was clipped by 3 bases and J by 2 bases; unmatched bases: 5. This CDR3 has 15 residues. Germline V CDR1 and CDR2: SGHDT, YYEEEE. The CDR3 region is CASSSAGQGPYEQYF. CDR3 sequence (DNA): TGTGCCAGCAGCTCCGCGGGACAGGGGCCCTACGAGCAGTACTTC.

V is TRBV3-1 (or the pseudogene TRBV3-2) and J is TRBJ1-2, with 10 bases aligning to TRBD1. The CDR3 sequence is 14 residues long. Germline V CDR1 and CDR2: LGHDT, YNNKEL (reference sequence). With 3 bases clipped from V and 4 bases from J, the junction kept 2 bases outside the gene matches. Here the CDR3 DNA reads TGTGCCAGCAGCCAGACAGGGGGCGCCTATGGCTACACCTTC. Amino acid sequence: CASSQTGGAYGYTF.

The chain uses TRBV28 and TRBJ2-7; D might be TRBD1 (6 bases). The germline V gene encodes CDR1 MDHEN and CDR2 SYDVKM. V was shortened by 5 bases and J by 2 bases, with 13 bases between the two germline ends. This CDR3 is 14 amino acids long. The CDR3 sequence is CASSPTGFPYEQYF. The CDR3 DNA follows: TGTGCCAGCAGTCCGACAGGTTTTCCCTACGAGCAGTACTTC. Supplemented by reference TRBV28 and TRBJ2-7, the full variable domain reads DVKVTQSSRYLVKRTGEKVFLECVQDMDHENMFWYRQDPGLGLRLIYFSYDVKMKEKGDIPEGYSVSREKKERFSLILESASTNQTSMYLCASSPTGFPYEQYFGPGTRLTVT.